This TCR beta chain was obtained from a study of T cells in Graves' hyperthyroidism and ophthalmopathy. Many counts were recorded for this clonotype. TCR beta CDR3 sequences were amplified from RNA transcripts. HTBI primers were employed in a first-round RT-PCR of the TCR CDR3. TCRdb reprocessed the multiplex PCR reads via MiXCR and lists one record per CDR3 protein. The sample has around 600,000 distinct CDR3 sequences, around 13% seen once. The CDR3 totals 14 residues. V was cut by 5 bases and J by 0 bases, with 10 bases left in between. Germline CDR1 MNHNS, CDR2 SASEGT. V gene TRBV6-1 combines with J gene TRBJ1-2; TRBD1 might be the D (5 bases). The TCR comes from a woman aged 45-65 years with Graves' ophthalmopathy. Sequencing was done on a sample of blood. The CDR3 spells CASSYLTANYGYTF. For the CDR3, the DNA is TGTGCCAGCAGTTATCTGACAGCTAACTATGGCTACACCTTC.